This T cell receptor (beta chain) emerged from a study of regulatory T cells in long-lasting Graves disease. The CDR3 totals 14 residues. The germline gives CDR1 MDHEN, CDR2 SYDVKM. Trimming removed 6 bases at V and 2 bases at J, with 11 bases between. Documented time point: newly diagnosed GD, antithyroid drugs for less than 3 months. PBMCs provided the RNA from which the TCR library was made. This clonotype has a count of ten or more. In building TCR beta libraries, iRepertoire HTBI primers were used together with Arm-PCR of CDR3 regions. TCRdb recomputed calls from the multiplex PCR reads with MiXCR, one row per CDR3 protein. The sample holds approximately 470,000 distinct CDR3 sequences, roughly 15% seen once. A further study also used this sample, focusing on T cells in Graves' hyperthyroidism and ophthalmopathy.

The TCR sequence derives from a man aged 35 to 55 with Graves disease. The genes are TRBV28 and TRBJ1-5; D perhaps matches TRBD1 (5 bases). The material was peripheral blood mononuclear cells (PBMCs), obtained at new diagnosis, from a patient treated with antithyroid drugs. The CDR3 DNA sequence: TGTGCCAGCAGCGACGCCAGGGGCAATCAGCCCCAGCATTTT. Protein: CASSDARGNQPQHF.